One and the same sample provided the 5 T cell receptor beta chains below, sequenced in a study of CD8 T cells in ankylosing spondylitis. Regarding the study as a whole: One TCR beta motif, made up of roughly 8 highly homologous variants, appeared characteristic of ankylosing spondylitis blood.

These receptors' antigens are unknown. TCRdb re-called the 5' RACE reads with MiXCR, one entry per CDR3 protein. The sample shows 200,000 to 250,000 distinct CDR3 sequences, around 7.9% of them seen only once. The sequenced sample was blood, either unsorted or a sorted T cell fraction (not recorded which). The receptors here all came from a male donor with ankylosing spondylitis.

This clonotype was seen at least ten times. The J gene is TRBJ2-7, the V gene TRBV7-8; D uncertain. The V and J ends lost 5 bases and 3 bases respectively, with 17 bases between them. The CDR3 is made up of 15 amino acids. In germline, CDR1 is SGHVS, CDR2 FQNEAQ. CDR3 protein: CASSPRDLSGYEQYF. CDR3 nucleotide sequence: TGTGCCAGCAGCCCTCGAGACCTTTCAGGCTACGAGCAGTACTTC.

J is TRBJ1-2 and V is TRBV4-1, with no clear D. The CDR3 is made up of 14 amino acids. Trimming left V 3 bases short and J 10 bases short, with 18 bases between. Germline CDR1 is MGHRA and CDR2 is YSYEKL. The DNA of the CDR3 is TGCGCCAGCAGCCACGTGGGAGCCACGGATGACTACACCTTC. Amino acids: CASSHVGATDDYTF.

This clonotype was detected ten times or more. The chain uses TRBV7-2 and TRBJ2-3; 8 bases are shared with TRBD2. V lost 5 bases to trimming and J lost 4 bases; unmatched junction nucleotides: 8. Per the germline V gene, CDR1 is SGHTA and CDR2 is FQGNSA. This CDR3 spans 15 amino acids. In DNA, the CDR3 is TGTGCCAGCAGCCCAAGGACTAGCCGGCCAGATACGCAGTATTTT. The encoded protein is CASSPRTSRPDTQYF.

This clonotype was seen repeatedly, ten times or more. The J gene is TRBJ2-1, the V gene TRBV20-1; D may match TRBD1 or TRBD2 (5 bases each). V lost 7 bases and J 12 bases, leaving 19 bases between the germline ends. From germline, CDR1 is DFQATT and CDR2 SNEGSKA (reference sequence). The CDR3 has 12 residues. CDR3 bases: TGCAGTGGCCCGGGACCATCTTTGGGGCAGTTCTTC. This sequence encodes CSGPGPSLGQFF.

This clonotype has a count of ten or more. J is TRBJ1-4 and V is TRBV12-3 or TRBV12-4; D possibly corresponds to TRBD1 (6 bases). The CDR3 runs 17 residues. V was pared by 2 bases and J by 8 bases, with 21 bases between. CDR3 loop: CASSLRGLAGEEEKLFF. The CDR3 region has the DNA TGTGCCAGCAGTTTACGTGGTTTGGCAGGGGAGGAAGAAAAACTGTTTTTT.